Below, 26 T cell receptor beta chains from the same sample are listed, as sequenced in a study of cytotoxic CD8 clonotypes in ibrutinib-treated CLL. Measured with immunoSEQ multiplex PCR; TCRdb has only the in-frame clones, and not every one. The sample has some 130,000 clones; around 84% are singletons. The material sequenced was PBMCs, taken after 24 months of ibrutinib treatment. The receptor set was obtained from a human donor with chronic lymphocytic leukemia.

The V gene is TRBV6-1, the J gene TRBJ2-6; possibly TRBD1 for D (6 bases). Germline V CDR1 and CDR2: MNHNS, SASEGT. The CDR3 totals 14 residues. CDR3 sequence (DNA): TGTGGGGTGGGCAGGGGCTCTGGGGCCAACGTCCTGACTTTC. Translation: CGVGRGSGANVLTF.

The V and J genes are TRBV27 and TRBJ2-6; D perhaps matches TRBD1 (5 bases). CDR1 and CDR2 from the germline V gene are MNHEY and SMNVEV (reference sequence). Trimming left V 3 bases short and J 2 bases short, with 8 bases between. This CDR3 comprises 15 residues. CDR3 nucleotides: TGTGCCAGCAGTTTTGCCAGGGCTGGGGCCAACGTCCTGACTTTC. It codes for CASSFARAGANVLTF.

The chain combines TRBV29-1 with TRBJ2-1, with 11 positions matching TRBD2. Germline CDR1 and CDR2: SQVTM and ANQGSEA. There are 16 residues in the CDR3. V lost 3 bases and J lost 9; bases outside the gene matches: 13. CDR3 loop: CSVDHWASGGRGEQFF. The CDR3 nucleotides are TGCAGCGTTGATCATTGGGCTAGCGGGGGGCGGGGTGAGCAGTTCTTC.

This chain joins TRBV6-5 and TRBJ2-7; D unresolved. Germline CDR1 reads MNHEY; CDR2 reads SVGAGI. V gave up 6 bases and J gave up 6 bases, with 15 bases separating them. The CDR3 runs 13 residues. The CDR3 protein is CASRRSSQAEQYF. CDR3 bases: TGTGCCAGCAGGCGGAGCAGCCAGGCCGAGCAGTACTTC.

The gene calls are TRBV12-5 and TRBJ2-5, with 12 nucleotides matching TRBD2. Germline V lookup: CDR1 LGHNT, CDR2 FRNRAP. V shed 6 bases, J shed 0 bases, and the junction held 5 bases outside the gene matches. The CDR3 is 16 residues long. The CDR3 region has the DNA TGTGCTAGTGGCAGGACTAGCGGGACGTACCAAGAGACCCAGTACTTC. Residues: CASGRTSGTYQETQYF.

The chain uses TRBV2 and TRBJ2-7, with D unclear. This CDR3 has 13 residues. V dropped 3 bases and J dropped 3 bases, with 9 bases sitting between them. Germline CDR1 reads SNHLY; CDR2 reads FYNNEI. CDR3 region: CASSDLDLYEQYF. The DNA for the CDR3 is TGTGCCAGCAGTGACTTGGACCTCTACGAGCAGTACTTC.

The genes are TRBV5-6 and TRBJ2-2, with 7 bases that match TRBD1. The CDR3 spans 16 residues. Germline V lookup: CDR1 SGHDT, CDR2 YYEEEE. Unmatched junction bases numbered 6, after V lost 4 bases and J lost 0 bases. The CDR3 bases are TGTGCCAGCAGCCAATGGGACAGTCCGAACACCGGGGAGCTGTTTTTT. This sequence encodes CASSQWDSPNTGELFF.

The CDR3 is CASRVLDSPLHF. The CDR3, as DNA: TGTGCCAGCCGCGTACTTGATTCACCCCTCCACTTT. This chain uses TRBV6-6 with TRBJ1-6; D not resolved. This CDR3 comprises 12 residues. V was clipped by 8 bases and J by 8 bases, with 10 bases between them. The germline CDR1 and CDR2 sequences are MNHNY and SVGAGI (reference sequence).

The genes are TRBV6-1 and TRBJ1-2; D is unclear. V lost 1 base to trimming and J lost 4 bases, with 10 bases between them. This CDR3 comprises 14 residues. CDR1 and CDR2 (germline): MNHNS, SASEGT. CDR3: CASSEGRSSYGYTF. The CDR3 DNA reads TGTGCCAGCAGTGAAGGTAGAAGTAGCTATGGCTACACCTTC.

The chain carries TRBV7-6 and TRBJ2-1; possibly TRBD2 for D (5 bases). The CDR3 sequence is 15 residues long. Germline V gives CDR1 SGHVS, CDR2 FNYEAQ. V lost 2 bases and J 0 bases, leaving 8 bases between the germline ends. CDR3: CASSLRGSSYNEQFF. The CDR3 coding sequence is TGTGCCAGCAGCTTACGGGGAAGCTCCTACAATGAGCAGTTCTTC.

This sequence joins TRBV18 and TRBJ1-2; tentatively, D is TRBD1 (6 bases). Germline V gene sequence: CDR1 KGHSH, CDR2 LQKENI. The CDR3 length is 17 residues. V lost 3 bases, J lost 0 bases, and 17 bases lay in between. The CDR3 sequence: CASSPLGGQTANYGYTF. CDR3 DNA sequence: TGTGCCAGCTCACCCTTAGGGGGGCAGACAGCTAACTATGGCTACACCTTC.

The J gene is TRBJ1-1, the V gene TRBV5-1; no definite D call. This CDR3 comprises 14 residues. Looked up from germline, CDR1 is SGHRS and CDR2 is YFSETQ. Trimming removed 6 bases from V and 1 base from J, with 13 bases in between. The CDR3, as DNA: TGCGCCAGCACCCCGTGGACGGGGAACACTGAAGCTTTCTTT. Protein sequence: CASTPWTGNTEAFF.

The genes are TRBV19 and TRBJ2-2; D is ambiguous. From germline, CDR1 is LNHDA and CDR2 SQIVND (reference sequence). The CDR3 sequence is 14 residues long. V gave up 3 bases and J gave up 1 base, with 6 bases separating them. The CDR3 nucleotides are TGTGCCAGTAGTATGAGTCTGAACACCGGGGAGCTGTTTTTT. Translation: CASSMSLNTGELFF.

This chain uses TRBV6-1 with TRBJ1-5, with unresolved D. CDR3 length: 15 amino acids. V lost 4 bases and J lost 7, with 17 bases in between. Germline V gene lookup returns CDR1 MNHNS and CDR2 SASEGT. The CDR3 reads CASSGIMSFLQPQHF. The CDR3 nucleotides read TGTGCCAGCAGTGGGATTATGAGTTTCTTACAGCCCCAGCATTTT.

The chain joins TRBV6-1 to TRBJ1-3; D unresolved. Germline V CDR1 and CDR2: MNHNS, SASEGT. This CDR3 has 14 amino acids. Trimming removed 7 bases from V and 2 bases from J, with 12 bases in between. The CDR3 reads CASNSGDTGNTIYF. The CDR3 nucleotides are TGTGCCAGCAACTCCGGGGATACTGGAAACACCATATATTTT.

This chain uses TRBV6-4 with TRBJ1-2; 7 bases fit TRBD1. There are 15 residues in the CDR3. Trimming at V came to 6 bases and at J to 7 bases, leaving 14 bases not matched to a gene. Germline loops: CDR1 MRHNA, CDR2 SNTAGT. DNA for the CDR3: TGTGCCAGCAGGAACTTACAGGGGAACCTTACTGGCTACACCTTC. Translated, it gives CASRNLQGNLTGYTF.

This chain's CDR3 is CASSLASQPRYGYTF. The CDR3 DNA sequence: TGTGCCAGCAGCTTGGCCTCTCAGCCACGATATGGCTACACCTTC. The chain couples TRBV5-6 to TRBJ1-2; D call uncertain. The CDR3 length is 15 residues. Trimming pared 0 bases from V and 5 bases from J, leaving 14 bases between. The germline V gene has CDR1 SGHDT and CDR2 YYEEEE.

The chain uses TRBV18 and TRBJ1-3; TRBD1 is a possible D gene (5 bases). This CDR3 comprises 16 residues. CDR1 and CDR2 from the germline V gene are KGHSH and LQKENI. V lost 3 bases, J lost 1 base, and 13 bases lay in between. The CDR3 is CASSPERGFSGNTIYF. The CDR3 nucleotides read TGTGCCAGCTCACCGGAGAGGGGTTTTTCTGGAAACACCATATATTTT. Using reference TRBV18 and TRBJ1-3 for the parts outside the CDR3, the full variable domain is NAGVMQNPRHLVRRRGQEARLRCSPMKGHSHVYWYRQLPEEGLKFMVYLQKENIIDESGMPKERFSAEFPKEGPSILRIQQVVRGDSAAYFCASSPERGFSGNTIYFGEGSWLTVV.

V usage is TRBV18 and J usage is TRBJ2-1, with TRBD1 matching over 9 bases. The junction had 3 bases not matched to a gene; V was cut back by 3 bases and J by 0 bases. The CDR3 runs 16 residues. Per the germline V gene, CDR1 is KGHSH and CDR2 is LQKENI. The CDR3 region has the DNA TGTGCCAGCTCACCCGGGACAGGGAGCTCCTACAATGAGCAGTTCTTC. This translates into CASSPGTGSSYNEQFF.

This clone appeared once. The chain has TRBV5-4 and TRBJ2-3; D ambiguous. Germline V gives CDR1 SGHNT, CDR2 YYREEE (reference sequence). V was clipped by 2 bases and J by 4 bases, with 8 bases between them. This CDR3 has 13 residues. The CDR3: CASSFQGADTQYF. The DNA for the CDR3 is TGTGCCAGCAGCTTTCAAGGTGCAGATACGCAGTATTTT. The full variable domain, in which reference TRBV5-4 and TRBJ2-3 provide the parts outside the CDR3, is ETGVTQSPTHLIKTRGQQVTLRCSSQSGHNTVSWYQQALGQGPQFIFQYYREEENGRGNFPPRFSGLQFPNYSSELNVNALELDDSALYLCASSFQGADTQYFGPGTRLTVL.

The chain combines TRBV6-4 with TRBJ2-2; no clear D. The CDR3 contains 14 residues. Trimming pared 11 bases from V and 5 bases from J, leaving 18 bases between. Germline CDR1 reads MRHNA; CDR2 reads SNTAGT. CDR3 nucleotide sequence: TGTGCCTCACAGTTGGAGATGGAAACCGGGGAGCTGTTTTTT. The encoded protein is CASQLEMETGELFF.

This chain links TRBV5-6 with TRBJ1-1; 7 nucleotides match TRBD1. Trimming at V came to 4 bases and at J to 4 bases, leaving 10 bases not matched to a gene. Per the germline V gene, CDR1 is SGHDT and CDR2 is YYEEEE. The CDR3 consists of 15 residues. The CDR3 DNA reads as TGTGCCAGCAGCCCGCCGACAGGGAGGAGCACTGAAGCTTTCTTT. It codes for CASSPPTGRSTEAFF.

The chain employs TRBV5-5 and TRBJ2-3; 11 bases are shared with TRBD2. The CDR3 spans 17 residues. Germline values: CDR1 SGHKS, CDR2 YYEKEE (reference sequence). J lost 1 base, V lost 4 bases, and 8 bases had no gene match. The DNA of the CDR3 is TGTGCCAGCAGCCCTAGCGGGGGGCAGTCAGGCACAGATACGCAGTATTTT. Translated, it gives CASSPSGGQSGTDTQYF.

The J gene is TRBJ2-7, the V gene TRBV9, with D perhaps being TRBD1 or TRBD2 (5 bases each). Trimming stripped 3 bases from V and 0 bases from J, with 19 bases between. The germline CDR1 and CDR2 sequences are SGDLS and YYNGEE. This CDR3 comprises 17 residues. The CDR3 coding sequence is TGTGCCAGCAGCGGCTCTCTCCGGGACGCGGCCTCCTACGAGCAGTACTTC. Amino acids: CASSGSLRDAASYEQYF.

The rearrangement joins TRBV6-1 to TRBJ1-4; no clear D gene. Between the trimmed V and J ends, which lost 4 bases and 1 base, there was a span of 10 bases. The CDR3 contains 15 residues. Germline CDR1 and CDR2: MNHNS and SASEGT. The CDR3 sequence is CASSGRTKTNEKLFF. The CDR3 nucleotides are TGTGCCAGCAGTGGCAGGACCAAAACTAATGAAAAACTGTTTTTT.

This clone appeared a single time. V gene TRBV2 combines with J gene TRBJ2-3, with D maybe TRBD2 (7 bases). The CDR3 is 15 residues long. Germline loops: CDR1 SNHLY, CDR2 FYNNEI. Trimming took 8 bases from V and 2 from J, leaving 17 bases between them. CDR3 nucleotides: TGTGCCAGCCGGGGTGGGAGGGGGTACACAGATACGCAGTATTTT. Translating gives CASRGGRGYTDTQYF.